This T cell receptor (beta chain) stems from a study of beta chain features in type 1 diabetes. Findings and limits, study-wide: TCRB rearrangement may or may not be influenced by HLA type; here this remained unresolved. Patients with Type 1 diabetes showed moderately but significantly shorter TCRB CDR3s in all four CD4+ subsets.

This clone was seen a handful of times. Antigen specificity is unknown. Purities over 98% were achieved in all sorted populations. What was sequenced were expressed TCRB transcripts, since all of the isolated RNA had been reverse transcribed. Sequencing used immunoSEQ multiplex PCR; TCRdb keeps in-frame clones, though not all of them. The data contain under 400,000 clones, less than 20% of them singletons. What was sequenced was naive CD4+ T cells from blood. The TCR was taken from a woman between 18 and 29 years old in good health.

This CDR3 reads CASSIAHRGAYGYTF. The CDR3 DNA is TGTGCCAGTAGTATAGCCCACAGGGGTGCCTATGGCTACACCTTC. The chain combines TRBV19 with TRBJ1-2, with TRBD1 matching over 7 bases. Trimming at V came to 1 base and at J to 4 bases, leaving 6 bases not matched to a gene. The germline V gene encodes CDR1 LNHDA and CDR2 SQIVND (reference sequence). CDR3 length: 15 amino acids.